This TCR beta chain was documented in a study of T cells in Graves' hyperthyroidism and ophthalmopathy. Exclusion of a patient resulted from uncontrolled infection, other autoimmune disease, pregnancy or lactation. This clonotype was seen only a few times. TCR beta CDR3 regions were amplified from RNA transcripts. The primer set for the first-round RT-PCR of the TCR CDR3 was HTBI. TCRdb analysed the multiplex PCR reads with MiXCR anew, one entry per CDR3 protein. The table shows some 690,000 distinct CDR3 sequences, with around a sixth occurring only once. This TCR derives from a man aged 45-65 years with Graves' hyperthyroidism. Sequenced material: blood.

This CDR3 reads CASKTALNEQFF. CDR3 DNA sequence: TGTGCCAGCAAGACGGCCTTGAATGAGCAGTTCTTC. This chain uses TRBV12-3 or TRBV12-4 with TRBJ2-1; D is unclear. This CDR3 is built from 12 residues. Between the trimmed V and J ends, which lost 7 bases and 7 bases, there was a span of 11 bases.